This is a list of T cell receptor beta chains from one sample in a study of naive and memory T cell subsets. TCRdb reanalysed the 5' RACE reads using MiXCR and keeps one entry per CDR3 protein. The data contain roughly 62,000 distinct CDR3 sequences, 7% to 8.5% of them seen just once; the ten biggest clones take up roughly 9.7%. These receptors originate from a male donor in good health. CDR3s include the opening cysteine and the closing phenylalanine or tryptophan. Fields, in order: J gene, clone size, D gene, V gene, CDR3 protein, CDR3 DNA. D genes are given only for firm matches. Clone size is shown for a subset of rows, as once, few, many or a class of expanded clone.

J: TRBJ1-1; size: few; D: NA; V: TRBV5-4; CDR3: CASSHLLPAPMNTEAFF; DNA: TGTGCCAGCAGCCATCTCCTTCCGGCCCCCATGAACACTGAAGCTTTCTTT
J: TRBJ2-3; size: many; D: NA; V: TRBV25-1; CDR3: CASSPPLGVLSTDTQYF; DNA: TGTGCCAGCAGTCCACCCTTGGGAGTCCTGAGCACAGATACGCAGTATTTT
J: TRBJ2-7; size: NA; D: TRBD1; V: TRBV27; CDR3: CASRGTGGVQYF; DNA: TGTGCCAGCAGGGGGACAGGGGGCGTGCAGTACTTC
J: TRBJ1-4; size: many; D: NA; V: TRBV5-1; CDR3: CASSLAGSLGEKLFF; DNA: TGCGCCAGCAGCTTGGCCGGGAGCCTCGGTGAAAAACTGTTTTTT
J: TRBJ2-3; size: many; D: NA; V: TRBV6-6; CDR3: CASRLGQGGDTQYF; DNA: TGTGCCAGCAGGCTAGGGCAGGGGGGGGATACGCAGTATTTT
J: TRBJ2-7; size: many; D: TRBD1; V: TRBV29-1; CDR3: CSVEELTGDSYEQYF; DNA: TGCAGCGTTGAAGAACTTACAGGGGACTCCTACGAGCAGTACTTC
J: TRBJ2-1; size: NA; D: TRBD2; V: TRBV7-8; CDR3: CASSLAPAGVGEQFF; DNA: TGTGCCAGCAGCTTAGCTCCAGCGGGAGTAGGGGAGCAGTTCTTC
J: TRBJ2-3; size: many; D: TRBD1; V: TRBV12-3/TRBV12-4; CDR3: CASSLAEGRGPDTQYF; DNA: TGTGCCAGCAGTTTAGCGGAGGGCAGGGGGCCAGATACGCAGTATTTT
J: TRBJ1-6; size: NA; D: NA; V: TRBV5-4; CDR3: CASSFSRGDSPLHF; DNA: TGTGCCAGCAGCTTCTCCAGGGGCGATTCACCCCTCCACTTT
J: TRBJ2-1; size: NA; D: NA; V: TRBV19; CDR3: CASRAPLWNEQFF; DNA: TGTGCCAGTAGGGCCCCCCTTTGGAATGAGCAGTTCTTC
J: TRBJ1-1; size: many; D: TRBD1; V: TRBV10-3; CDR3: CAISLRGGGGGNTEAFF; DNA: TGTGCCATCAGTTTGAGGGGGGGTGGAGGGGGCAACACTGAAGCTTTCTTT
J: TRBJ2-5; size: many; D: TRBD1; V: TRBV7-2; CDR3: CASSLAPGGETQYF; DNA: TGTGCCAGCAGCTTAGCCCCAGGGGGAGAGACCCAGTACTTC
J: TRBJ2-3; size: few; D: NA; V: TRBV5-1; CDR3: CASSTGDRTDTQYF; DNA: TGCGCCAGCTCCACAGGAGATCGTACAGATACGCAGTATTTT
J: TRBJ2-6; size: many; D: TRBD1; V: TRBV20-1; CDR3: CSADPQNGQGAANVLTF; DNA: TGCAGTGCGGATCCACAAAATGGGCAGGGGGCGGCCAACGTCCTGACTTTC
J: TRBJ1-1; size: NA; D: NA; V: TRBV29-1; CDR3: CSVGVGESTEAFF; DNA: TGCAGCGTTGGTGTGGGGGAGTCCACTGAAGCTTTCTTT
J: TRBJ1-5; size: NA; D: NA; V: TRBV28; CDR3: CASSLDRFYSNQPQHF; DNA: TGTGCCAGCAGTTTAGACAGGTTCTATAGCAATCAGCCCCAGCATTTT
J: TRBJ1-2; size: many; D: NA; V: TRBV7-9; CDR3: CASSLAGTEVTF; DNA: TGTGCCAGCAGCTTAGCAGGGACGGAGGTCACCTTC
J: TRBJ2-3; size: many; D: NA; V: TRBV5-1; CDR3: CASSLIPRDTQYF; DNA: TGCGCCAGCAGCTTGATTCCACGGGATACGCAGTATTTT
J: TRBJ2-2; size: few; D: TRBD1; V: TRBV30; CDR3: CAWSGGGLIGELFF; DNA: TGTGCCTGGAGTGGAGGGGGCCTCATCGGGGAGCTGTTTTTT
J: TRBJ2-5; size: many; D: NA; V: TRBV7-6; CDR3: CASSSSETQYF; DNA: TGTGCCAGCAGCTCTTCTGAGACCCAGTACTTC
J: TRBJ2-2; size: many; D: TRBD1; V: TRBV15; CDR3: CATKTDRGQRRNTGELFF; DNA: TGTGCCACCAAAACCGACAGGGGTCAACGGCGAAACACCGGGGAGCTGTTTTTT
J: TRBJ2-7; size: NA; D: NA; V: TRBV27; CDR3: CASTRSQGSYEQYF; DNA: TGTGCCAGCACTCGATCCCAAGGATCCTACGAGCAGTACTTC
J: TRBJ2-1; size: many; D: TRBD1; V: TRBV10-3; CDR3: CAISEEGTGNNEQFF; DNA: TGTGCCATCAGTGAGGAAGGGACAGGGAATAATGAGCAGTTCTTC
J: TRBJ2-7; size: few; D: NA; V: TRBV11-2; CDR3: CASSLAAGEGYEQYF; DNA: TGTGCCAGCAGCTTAGCGGCAGGGGAGGGCTACGAGCAGTACTTC
J: TRBJ1-6; size: many; D: NA; V: TRBV20-1; CDR3: CSARADLGQSSYNSPLHF; DNA: TGCAGTGCTAGAGCCGACTTAGGACAGAGCTCCTATAATTCACCCCTCCACTTT
J: TRBJ2-1; size: many; D: TRBD2; V: TRBV6-4; CDR3: CASSERGDYNEQFF; DNA: TGTGCCAGCAGTGAGCGGGGGGACTACAATGAGCAGTTCTTC
J: TRBJ2-7; size: NA; D: NA; V: TRBV29-1; CDR3: CSVVKTDGPPYEQYF; DNA: TGCAGCGTCGTTAAGACAGATGGTCCCCCCTACGAGCAGTACTTC
J: TRBJ2-1; size: NA; D: NA; V: TRBV7-2; CDR3: CASSLTSSDNEQFF; DNA: TGTGCCAGCAGCTTAACTAGTTCCGACAATGAGCAGTTCTTC
J: TRBJ2-7; size: NA; D: TRBD1; V: TRBV2; CDR3: CARGTGPSYEQYF; DNA: TGTGCCAGAGGGACAGGTCCCTCCTACGAGCAGTACTTC
J: TRBJ1-2; size: NA; D: NA; V: TRBV29-1; CDR3: CSVDRGLYGYTF; DNA: TGCAGCGTTGATCGGGGCCTCTATGGCTACACCTTC
J: TRBJ1-2; size: many; D: NA; V: TRBV3-1; CDR3: CASSQVGESYTF; DNA: TGTGCCAGCAGCCAAGTTGGGGAGAGCTACACCTTC
J: TRBJ2-7; size: many; D: NA; V: TRBV20-1; CDR3: CSARDSKPQGKTYEQYF; DNA: TGCAGTGCTAGAGATTCTAAACCGCAGGGGAAGACCTACGAGCAGTACTTC
J: TRBJ2-2; size: NA; D: NA; V: TRBV24-1; CDR3: CAAGTENTGELFF; DNA: TGTGCCGCCGGGACCGAGAACACCGGGGAGCTGTTTTTT
J: TRBJ1-6; size: NA; D: NA; V: TRBV7-6; CDR3: CASSLLQNNSPLHF; DNA: TGTGCCAGCAGCTTACTACAGAATAATTCACCCCTCCACTTT
J: TRBJ2-7; size: many; D: NA; V: TRBV5-1; CDR3: CASSLEGFGQYF; DNA: TGCGCCAGCAGCTTGGAAGGGTTCGGGCAGTACTTC
J: TRBJ2-7; size: few; D: NA; V: TRBV5-6; CDR3: CASSLAALGEQYF; DNA: TGTGCCAGCAGCTTGGCGGCTCTGGGAGAGCAGTACTTC
J: TRBJ1-4; size: few; D: NA; V: TRBV5-1; CDR3: CASSLGATSTNEKLFF; DNA: TGCGCCAGCAGCTTGGGGGCGACATCAACTAATGAAAAACTGTTTTTT
J: TRBJ1-1; size: NA; D: NA; V: TRBV6-5; CDR3: CASMGVGALNTEAFF; DNA: TGTGCCAGCATGGGGGTTGGGGCATTGAACACTGAAGCTTTCTTT
J: TRBJ1-5; size: many; D: NA; V: TRBV2; CDR3: CASSESRVGGQPQHF; DNA: TGTGCCAGCAGTGAATCCAGGGTGGGCGGACAGCCCCAGCATTTT
J: TRBJ2-2; size: many; D: NA; V: TRBV29-1; CDR3: CSVLSGELFF; DNA: TGCAGCGTTTTGTCCGGGGAGCTGTTTTTT